This TCR beta chain is drawn from a study of identical twins. The CDR3 loop spans 13 amino acids. The germline V gene encodes CDR1 MNHEY and CDR2 SVGAGI. V lost 3 bases to trimming and J lost 2 bases, with 7 bases between them. With template switching, a universal primer site was added, and the cDNA carried unique molecular identifiers. Using its own MiXCR run on the 5' RACE reads, TCRdb lists one record per CDR3 protein. This table holds 450,000 or so distinct CDR3 sequences, 20% to 25% found once. This clonotype has only a few counts. This sample also appeared in a second study, on T cells expressing NK-cell markers. Per that study: For a few donors, these clonotypes were likewise the leading ones in the CD3+CD56-NKG2C+ fraction.

The V and J genes are TRBV6-5 and TRBJ1-2; no clear D. The origin of this receptor is a woman younger than 35 in good health. Source material: CD4+ T cells sorted from blood. The CDR3 nucleotides are TGTGCCAGCAGTTATAATGCCAACTATGGCTACACCTTC. It encodes CASSYNANYGYTF.